The clone carrying this TCR beta chain was observed at least ten times. Its antigen remains unknown. TCR beta libraries were made by quantitative 5'-RACE with molecular barcodes. TCRdb passed the 5' RACE reads through MiXCR, listing each CDR3 protein once. The sample yields 250,000 to 300,000 distinct CDR3 sequences, 18% seen once. The data were obtained in a study of CD8 T cells in ankylosing spondylitis. Findings of the study overall: Matched synovial fluid from ankylosing spondylitis patients was reported to be enriched for disease-linked clones. Those disease-linked clones were CD8+; they were also relatively rare in peripheral blood.

CDR3 length: 16 residues. The germline V gene has CDR1 SGHTA and CDR2 FQGNSA. V lost 5 bases and J lost 3; bases outside the gene matches: 12. Sequencing was carried out using blood, either unsorted or a sorted T cell fraction (not recorded which). The sequence was obtained from a male donor with ankylosing spondylitis or in good health (not recorded which). The chain uses TRBV7-2 and TRBJ1-1, with TRBD1 matching over 7 bases. The CDR3 nucleotides read TGTGCCAGCAGCCATGCAGGGGGGCTGAGGGACACTGAAGCTTTCTTT. This encodes CASSHAGGLRDTEAFF.